This T cell receptor (beta chain) was found in a study of breast tumors, draining lymph nodes, adjacent tissues. Study findings and constraints: Tumor and nontumor repertoires were significantly more similar in luminal-like than in basal-like breast cancer. Most tumor T cells seemingly derive from lymph node, then expand in tumor. Tumor repertoires ranked between lymph nodes and nontumor tissue in diversity, with V and J gene preferences. Data only fit, rather than demonstrated, lymph node origin of most tumor T cells.

This clonotype was counted ten times or more. Its antigen remains unknown. TCRdb re-called the multiplex PCR reads with MiXCR, one entry per CDR3 protein. The sample has tens of thousands of distinct CDR3 sequences, approximately 19% seen once. Breast cancer patients provided tissue from their axillary draining lymph nodes. This CDR3 contains 15 residues. Trimming took off 0 bases at V and 8 bases at J, with 13 bases between the two ends. Germline CDR1 is MGHRA and CDR2 is YSYEKL. The sample was axillary lymph node tissue. This clonotype was sampled from a female donor with breast cancer. Some clones in this sample may be carry-over from other donors' samples. The chain carries TRBV4-1 and TRBJ1-4; D possibly corresponds to TRBD1 (6 bases). For the CDR3, the DNA is TGCGCCAGCAGCCAAGAGGGGGGCGGGCGGGAAAAACTGTTTTTT. This encodes CASSQEGGGREKLFF.